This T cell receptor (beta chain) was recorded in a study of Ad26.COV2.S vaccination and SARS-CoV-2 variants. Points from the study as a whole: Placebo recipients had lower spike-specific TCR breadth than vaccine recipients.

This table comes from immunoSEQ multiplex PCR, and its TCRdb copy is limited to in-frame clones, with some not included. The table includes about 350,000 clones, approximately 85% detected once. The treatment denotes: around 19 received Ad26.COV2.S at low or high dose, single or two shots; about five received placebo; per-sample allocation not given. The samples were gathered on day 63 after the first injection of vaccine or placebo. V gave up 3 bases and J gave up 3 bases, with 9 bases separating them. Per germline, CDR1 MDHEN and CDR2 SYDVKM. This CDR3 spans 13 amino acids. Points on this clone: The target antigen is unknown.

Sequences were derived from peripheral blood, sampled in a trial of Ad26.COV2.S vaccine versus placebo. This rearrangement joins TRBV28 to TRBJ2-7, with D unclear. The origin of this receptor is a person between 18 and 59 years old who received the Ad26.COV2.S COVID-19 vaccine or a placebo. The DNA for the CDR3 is TGTGCCAGCAGTTTCATTCTTCACTACGAGCAGTACTTC. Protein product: CASSFILHYEQYF.